The rows below give T cell receptor beta chains drawn from one sample of a study of T-cell memory formation after mild COVID-19. TCRdb reprocessed the 5' RACE reads via MiXCR and lists one record per CDR3 protein. Seen here are just over 60,000 distinct CDR3 sequences, approximately 9% observed once, and the top ten hold around 1.1%. Material: PBMCs or a T cell subset sorted from them (not recorded which). Receptors were obtained from a man between 18 and 29 years old who had mild COVID-19 (a few samples of this study predate the infection). Cell type and time point are not known. Each CDR3 is given with its conserved first and last residue. A D gene is named only where the DNA matches it firmly. For some rows the clone size is stated as once, few or many, or as a class when expanded; others skip it.

j_gene: TRBJ2-3; d_gene: -; abundance: many; v_gene: TRBV7-9; CDR3aa: CASSLAPTDTQYF; CDR3nt: TGTGCCAGCAGCTTAGCCCCCACAGATACGCAGTATTTT
j_gene: TRBJ2-3; d_gene: TRBD2; abundance: medium-sized; v_gene: TRBV7-2; CDR3aa: CASSFGLAQGDTQYF; CDR3nt: TGTGCCAGCAGCTTCGGACTAGCCCAGGGGGATACGCAGTATTTT
j_gene: TRBJ2-5; d_gene: -; abundance: -; v_gene: TRBV9; CDR3aa: CASSVGSTGQETQYF; CDR3nt: TGTGCCAGCAGCGTAGGATCGACAGGTCAAGAGACCCAGTACTTC
j_gene: TRBJ2-3; d_gene: -; abundance: -; v_gene: TRBV7-3; CDR3aa: CASSWRPADTQYF; CDR3nt: TGTGCCAGCAGCTGGAGGCCGGCTGATACGCAGTATTTT
j_gene: TRBJ1-1; d_gene: TRBD1; abundance: -; v_gene: TRBV5-5; CDR3aa: CASSFGGRDRDDTEAFF; CDR3nt: TGTGCCAGCAGCTTTGGTGGGAGGGACAGGGACGACACTGAAGCTTTCTTT
j_gene: TRBJ2-5; d_gene: -; abundance: -; v_gene: TRBV9; CDR3aa: CASSVGDRWETQYF; CDR3nt: TGTGCCAGCAGCGTAGGAGACAGGTGGGAGACCCAGTACTTC
j_gene: TRBJ2-2; d_gene: -; abundance: -; v_gene: TRBV7-2; CDR3aa: CASRGLWGGTGELFF; CDR3nt: TGTGCCAGCAGGGGTCTCTGGGGCGGCACCGGGGAGCTGTTTTTT
j_gene: TRBJ2-7; d_gene: -; abundance: -; v_gene: TRBV9; CDR3aa: CASSPQTGSLFEQYF; CDR3nt: TGTGCCAGCAGCCCGCAGACGGGGTCCTTGTTCGAGCAGTACTTC
j_gene: TRBJ2-7; d_gene: -; abundance: -; v_gene: TRBV10-1; CDR3aa: CASSESRGGVNEQYF; CDR3nt: TGCGCCAGCAGTGAGTCTCGTGGAGGGGTGAACGAGCAGTACTTC
j_gene: TRBJ2-3; d_gene: TRBD2; abundance: few; v_gene: TRBV5-1; CDR3aa: CATSRGSGLADYTDTQYF; CDR3nt: TGCGCCACCTCGAGGGGGTCGGGACTAGCGGACTACACAGATACGCAGTATTTT
j_gene: TRBJ2-2; d_gene: TRBD2; abundance: -; v_gene: TRBV7-6; CDR3aa: CASSLGGGTTANTGELFF; CDR3nt: TGTGCCAGCAGCTTAGGGGGGGGGACTACTGCGAACACCGGGGAGCTGTTTTTT
j_gene: TRBJ2-5; d_gene: -; abundance: -; v_gene: TRBV18; CDR3aa: CASSPPASYETQYF; CDR3nt: TGTGCCAGCTCACCACCGGCTAGCTATGAGACCCAGTACTTC
j_gene: TRBJ2-7; d_gene: -; abundance: -; v_gene: TRBV10-3; CDR3aa: CAISEGLVEQYF; CDR3nt: TGTGCCATCAGTGAAGGGTTGGTCGAGCAGTACTTC
j_gene: TRBJ2-3; d_gene: -; abundance: -; v_gene: TRBV5-1; CDR3aa: CASQEGVRDTQYF; CDR3nt: TGCGCCAGCCAGGAGGGGGTGAGAGATACGCAGTATTTT
j_gene: TRBJ2-5; d_gene: -; abundance: many; v_gene: TRBV5-1; CDR3aa: CASSLGQGGETQYF; CDR3nt: TGCGCCAGCAGCTTGGGACAGGGAGGCGAGACCCAGTACTTC
j_gene: TRBJ1-3; d_gene: -; abundance: few; v_gene: TRBV3-1; CDR3aa: CASSFTGQLSGNTIYF; CDR3nt: TGTGCCAGCAGCTTTACAGGACAACTCTCTGGAAACACCATATATTTT
j_gene: TRBJ1-1; d_gene: TRBD1; abundance: few; v_gene: TRBV7-8; CDR3aa: CASSPTGPGTEAFF; CDR3nt: TGTGCCAGCAGCCCGACAGGGCCCGGCACTGAAGCTTTCTTT
j_gene: TRBJ1-1; d_gene: -; abundance: once; v_gene: TRBV5-4; CDR3aa: CASSSDSGGTEAFF; CDR3nt: TGTGCCAGCAGCTCGGACAGTGGGGGGACTGAAGCTTTCTTT
j_gene: TRBJ1-1; d_gene: -; abundance: few; v_gene: TRBV10-3; CDR3aa: CAISASGPSRGPEAFF; CDR3nt: TGTGCCATCAGTGCCTCCGGTCCCAGCCGCGGCCCTGAAGCTTTCTTT
j_gene: TRBJ2-2; d_gene: -; abundance: -; v_gene: TRBV18; CDR3aa: CASSLQAAPGELFF; CDR3nt: TGTGCCAGCTCACTGCAGGCAGCCCCCGGGGAGCTGTTTTTT
j_gene: TRBJ1-5; d_gene: -; abundance: -; v_gene: TRBV6-1; CDR3aa: CASSERWGQPQHF; CDR3nt: TGTGCCAGCAGTGAAAGATGGGGACAGCCCCAGCATTTT
j_gene: TRBJ2-5; d_gene: -; abundance: many; v_gene: TRBV7-8; CDR3aa: CASSLEGIGDF; CDR3nt: TGTGCCAGCAGCTTAGAAGGGATTGGGGACTTC
j_gene: TRBJ1-2; d_gene: -; abundance: -; v_gene: TRBV24-1; CDR3aa: CATSDFGYGYTF; CDR3nt: TGTGCCACCAGTGATTTTGGCTATGGCTACACCTTC
j_gene: TRBJ1-1; d_gene: -; abundance: few; v_gene: TRBV7-9; CDR3aa: CASSLASSAGNAEAFF; CDR3nt: TGTGCCAGCAGCTTAGCGTCTTCGGCAGGCAACGCTGAAGCTTTCTTT
j_gene: TRBJ2-2; d_gene: TRBD1; abundance: few; v_gene: TRBV7-8; CDR3aa: CASNVGIGGSGELFF; CDR3nt: TGTGCCAGCAACGTAGGGATAGGGGGCTCAGGGGAGCTGTTTTTT